This TCR beta chain was sequenced for a study of T cell clonality in common variable immunodeficiency (dated by TCRdb to about 2015). The investigation overall reported the following: Correlations between repertoire features and clinical complications were limited by patient heterogeneity within the CVID cohort. Fewer deletions and N-nucleotide insertions were reportedly observed in CVID TCRbeta sequences, and highly modified clones with 13 or more V deletions were reportedly absent from CVID TCRbeta sequences. Healthy controls shared more TCRbeta clones with each other than CVID subjects shared among themselves (p < 0.0001). It was noted by the authors that sequencing of the repertoires of T cell subpopulations would be needed to clarify the cause of the increased clonality in CVID. Increased TCRbeta clonality was found in CVID subjects compared with healthy controls (t-test p = 0.018), with the increase being most characteristic of about a third of subjects. Even though DNA input was the same, control samples had an average of around 75,000 unique sequences each, compared with roughly 30,000 in CVID samples.

Predominantly Caucasian heritage was noted among both the CVID patients and the healthy controls. Heparinized peripheral whole blood samples of about 4.5 to 9 ml were obtained from each donor. TCRbeta CDR3 repertoires were sequenced from genomic DNA of adults with common variable immune deficiency (CVID) and healthy adult controls. The control group comprised approximately 22 healthy adult volunteers, roughly twelve female and about 10 male, aged about 20 to 70 years with a mean age of roughly 34. Diluted blood was subjected to density centrifugation over Hypaque 1077 or Ficoll-Paque for isolation of peripheral blood mononuclear cells. Genomic DNA was extracted from unsorted mononuclear cells by Qiagen column purification or by a centrifugation-based method. Cut back by 3 bases and 3 bases, the V and J ends lie 15 bases apart. From cysteine to phenylalanine, the CDR3 is 16 amino acids long. The DNA shown is the part of the CDR3 that was read: 39 bases, in frame from base 1. CDR1 is given as LNHDA and CDR2 as SQIVND, both from the germline V gene (reference sequence).

For sequencing input, CVID and control samples contributed equivalent amounts of genomic DNA. For every sample, a 60 bp segment covering the rearranged TCRbeta CDR3 region was amplified and then sequenced. TCRbeta amplification used the immunoSEQ assay, a bias-corrected multiplex PCR with high-throughput sequencing. Turning to the authors' computational methods: Every unique nucleotide sequence was considered a clone and was annotated with V, D and J genes, copy number and frequency. Sequences were labeled productive if in frame, and non-productive if out of frame or containing stop codons. Clonality was calculated from Shannon's entropy as previously described. The predicted amino acid sequences of productive clones were used to derive the mean CDR3 Kyte-Doolittle hydropathy. Scaled V gene usage was hierarchically clustered using Manhattan distance and complete linkage with the R hclust function. Clone sharing by CDR3 amino acid sequence was assessed by resampling 12 repertoires per group over 100 rounds. The repertoires were searched for around 65 published EBV-specific and 245 published CMV-specific TCRbeta sequences. Two CVID samples yielding fewer than 10,000 sequences were excluded from analysis, leaving fewer than 50 CVID repertoires. Drawn from immuneACCESS, this table holds only the in-frame rearrangements with V and J called that TCRdb kept. Clones are partly lost; checked studies trace under half to an unresolved V gene and leave the rest unexplained. The V and J calls and clone size are taken from that table; D and trimming were inferred from the DNA. Here the sample lists roughly 42,000 clones, none seen once only. The ten most abundant clones make up 2% to 2.5% of the sample.

To note about this clone: Its binding antigen is unknown. The observed sequence ends 3 residues before the CDR3 terminus, with the missing tail filled in from the germline J gene.

Input material: peripheral blood mononuclear cells. Recombination linked TRBV19 to TRBJ1-5; the D segment could be TRBD1, given 6 matching bases. The clonotype was recovered from a person aged 18 to 70 in good health. Partial CDR3 DNA: TGTGCCAGTAGTATCGGTCTGGGGGCCAACAATCAGCCC. This sequence encodes CASSIGLGANNQP. The CDR3 in full is CASSIGLGANNQPQHF.